Included here is one TCR beta chain sequence, with context. No antigen is known for it. Time point in this sample: patch test 1, 2 weeks after DPC sensitization. Treatment meaning: therapeutic diphenylcyclopropenone sensitization with weekly scalp DPC. The data were obtained in a study of human T cells and chemical hapten exposure. Whole-study findings and limits: Alopecia in all donors means immunity may differ from healthy individuals.

Trimming shortened V by 4 bases and J by 0 bases, and 25 bases separated the two germline ends. This CDR3 is 20 amino acids long. CDR1 and CDR2 from the germline V gene are ENHRY and SYGVKD. One entry per CDR3 protein, called by TCRdb with MiXCR from the RACE reads. The sample has tens of thousands of distinct CDR3 sequences; roughly a tenth are singletons. The gene calls are TRBV10-3 and TRBJ2-1, with D possibly TRBD2 on 6 matching bases. The source was whole blood, collected in connection with sensitization to the hapten diphenylcyclopropenone (DPC). The receptor comes from a middle-aged man with alopecia areata. Some clones in this sample may be carry-over from other donors' samples. CDR3 nucleotide sequence: TGTGCCATCAGTGGAAGAGGAAGGTCCCAGCGGACTAACTCCTACAATGAGCAGTTCTTC. It translates to CAISGRGRSQRTNSYNEQFF.